The entry below describes one T cell receptor beta chain. This record belongs to a study of blood T cell repertoires in COVID-19. Looking at the study overall: The United States, Italy and Spain provided the acute and convalescent COVID-19 samples.

Under the authors' procedure: It was from reference gene primer amplification that nucleated cell counts were estimated. TCRdb's table, derived via immunoSEQ multiplex PCR, lists solely in-frame clones and lacks some. The V and J calls and clone size were taken over from that table, and D and trimming were inferred from the DNA. The data show 150,000 to 200,000 clones, 70% to 90% seen once. This receptor was identified in a woman of 80 years or more in a cohort sampled during active or convalescent COVID-19. The sequenced sample consisted of peripheral blood.

The DNA for the CDR3 is TGTGCCAGCAGCCGACAGGGGCCATTTCCTGGCTACACCTTC. Encoded protein: CASSRQGPFPGYTF. The V and J genes are TRBV6-5 and TRBJ1-2; 8 bases agree with TRBD1. Germline loops: CDR1 MNHEY, CDR2 SVGAGI. Trimming removed 6 bases from V and 7 bases from J; junction bases left unmatched: 10. The length of the CDR3 is 14 residues.